Detailed here is one TCR beta chain. The sample is drawn from a study of blood T cell repertoires in COVID-19. About the research overall: Researchers got acute and convalescent COVID-19 samples from the United States, Italy and Spain. From T cells, B-cell-depleted T cells, or PBMCs came the material, which was cDNA or gDNA.

J lost 5 bases, V lost 2 bases, and 2 bases had no gene match. The CDR3 runs 13 residues. From germline, CDR1 is LGHNT and CDR2 FRNRAP. As handled by the study authors: The authors estimated nucleated cell counts from reference gene primer amplification. Clones were sequenced by immunoSEQ multiplex PCR, and TCRdb holds only the in-frame ones, with some missing. D and trimming come from the DNA, and the V and J calls and clone size come from that table. The sample has 300,000 or so clones, around 88% seen once. This TCR derives from a woman aged 45-65 years with acute or convalescent COVID-19. Input material: peripheral blood. The chain carries TRBV12-5 and TRBJ2-5, with TRBD1 matching over 7 bases. CDR3 nucleotide sequence: TGTGCTAGTGGTTTGAACAGGGGTGAGACCCAGTACTTC. Translated: CASGLNRGETQYF.